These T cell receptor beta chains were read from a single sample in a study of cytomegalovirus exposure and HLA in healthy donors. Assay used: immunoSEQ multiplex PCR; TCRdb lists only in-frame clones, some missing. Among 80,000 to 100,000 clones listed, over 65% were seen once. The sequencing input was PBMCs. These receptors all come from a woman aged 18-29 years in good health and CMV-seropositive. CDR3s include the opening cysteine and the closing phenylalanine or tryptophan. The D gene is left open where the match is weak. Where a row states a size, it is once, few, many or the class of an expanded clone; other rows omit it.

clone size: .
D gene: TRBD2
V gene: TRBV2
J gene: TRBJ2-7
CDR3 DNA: TGTGCCAGCAGGGATAGCGGGGGCCAGGGGGAGCAGTACTTC
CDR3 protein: CASRDSGGQGEQYF

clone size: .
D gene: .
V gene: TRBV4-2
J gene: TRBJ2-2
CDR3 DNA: TGTGCCAGCAGCACTGCCTCTGGCGGGGCGAACACCGGGGAGCTGTTTTTT
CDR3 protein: CASSTASGGANTGELFF

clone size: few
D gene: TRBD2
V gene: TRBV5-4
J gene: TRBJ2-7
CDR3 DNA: TGTGCCAGCAGCTTCGCACTAGCGGGAGTCAGCTCCTACGAGCAGTACTTC
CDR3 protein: CASSFALAGVSSYEQYF

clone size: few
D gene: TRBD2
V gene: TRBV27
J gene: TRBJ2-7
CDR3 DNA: TGTGCCAGCAGTCCGGGACTAGCGGGAATCGAGCAGTACTTC
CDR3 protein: CASSPGLAGIEQYF

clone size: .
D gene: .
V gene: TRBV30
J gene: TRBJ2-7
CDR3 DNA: TGTGCCTGGAGTGTACCACGAAGGGGATCCTACGAGCAGTACTTC
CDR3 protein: CAWSVPRRGSYEQYF

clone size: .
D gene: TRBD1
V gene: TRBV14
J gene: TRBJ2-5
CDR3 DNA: TGTGCCAGCAGCCAAGATGCGACAGGGAGATGGGAGACCCAGTACTTC
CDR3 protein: CASSQDATGRWETQYF

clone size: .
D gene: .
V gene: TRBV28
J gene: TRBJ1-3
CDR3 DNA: TGTGCCAGCAGCTCTAGTTCTATAAGGGGAAACACCATATATTTT
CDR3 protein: CASSSSSIRGNTIYF

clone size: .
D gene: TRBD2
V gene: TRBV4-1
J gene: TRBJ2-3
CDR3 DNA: TGCGCCAGCAGCCAAGCCAGCGGGAATCCAGATACGCAGTATTTT
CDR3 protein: CASSQASGNPDTQYF

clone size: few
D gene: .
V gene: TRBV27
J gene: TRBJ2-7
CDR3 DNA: TGTGCCAGCAGTCCTCAACAGGGCCCGAGCTCCTACGAGCAGTACTTC
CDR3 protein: CASSPQQGPSSYEQYF

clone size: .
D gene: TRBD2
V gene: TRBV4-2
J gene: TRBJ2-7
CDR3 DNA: TGTGCCAGCAGCCGAGAGCGGGGGGAAATTTTGAACGAGCAGTACTTC
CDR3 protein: CASSRERGEILNEQYF

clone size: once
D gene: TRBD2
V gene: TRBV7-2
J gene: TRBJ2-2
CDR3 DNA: TGTGCCAGCAATGTGTGGCTAGCGGGAAACACCGGGGAGCTGTTTTTT
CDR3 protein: CASNVWLAGNTGELFF

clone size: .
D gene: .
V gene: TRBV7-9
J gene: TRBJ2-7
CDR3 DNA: TGTGCCAGCAGCCCACAGGGTAGGCTCTACGAGCAGTACTTC
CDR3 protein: CASSPQGRLYEQYF

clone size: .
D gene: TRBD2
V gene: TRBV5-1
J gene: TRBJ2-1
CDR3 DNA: TGCGCCAGCAGCCTAGGACTAGCCACAAATGAGCAGTTCTTC
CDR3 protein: CASSLGLATNEQFF

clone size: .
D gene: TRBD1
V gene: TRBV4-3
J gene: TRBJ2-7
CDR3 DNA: TGCGCCAGCAGCCCGGGACAGGGGACTACCTACGAGCAGTACTTC
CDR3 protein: CASSPGQGTTYEQYF

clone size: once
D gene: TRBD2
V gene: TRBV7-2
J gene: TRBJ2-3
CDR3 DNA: TGTGCCAGCAGCTTAGGGGTTCGGGGGGGCGGGACAGATACGCAGTATTTT
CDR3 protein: CASSLGVRGGGTDTQYF

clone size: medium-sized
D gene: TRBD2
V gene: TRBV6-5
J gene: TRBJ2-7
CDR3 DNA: TGTGCCAGCAGTTACATGGGACTAGCGGAATACGAGCAGTACTTC
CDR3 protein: CASSYMGLAEYEQYF

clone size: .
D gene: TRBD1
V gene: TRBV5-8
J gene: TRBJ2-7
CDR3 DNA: TGTGCCAGCAGCTTGGTAGGACAGGGCTTCTACGAGCAGTACTTC
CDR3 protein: CASSLVGQGFYEQYF

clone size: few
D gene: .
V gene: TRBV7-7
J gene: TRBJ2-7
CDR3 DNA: TGTGCCAGCAGCTTAGGCCAGGGTGGGTACGAGCAGTACTTC
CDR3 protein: CASSLGQGGYEQYF

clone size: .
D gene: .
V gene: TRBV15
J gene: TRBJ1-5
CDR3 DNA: TGTGCCACCAGCAGACTAAATCAGCCCCAGCATTTT
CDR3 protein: CATSRLNQPQHF

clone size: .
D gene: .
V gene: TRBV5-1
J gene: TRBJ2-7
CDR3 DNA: TGCGCCAGCGGACAGGGAGGGACGTACGAGCAGTACTTC
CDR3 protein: CASGQGGTYEQYF

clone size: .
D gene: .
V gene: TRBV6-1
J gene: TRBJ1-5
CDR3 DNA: TGTGCCAGCAGGAACGGGGGGAGCAATCAGCCCCAGCATTTT
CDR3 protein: CASRNGGSNQPQHF

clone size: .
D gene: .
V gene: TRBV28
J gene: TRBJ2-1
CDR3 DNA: TGTGCCAGCAGGGAGGGGGCACGAAGGAATGAGCAGTTCTTC
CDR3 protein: CASREGARRNEQFF

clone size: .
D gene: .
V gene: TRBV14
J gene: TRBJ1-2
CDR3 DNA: TGTGCCAGCAGCCACGACAGGAGAGCTAACTATGGCTACACCTTC
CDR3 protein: CASSHDRRANYGYTF

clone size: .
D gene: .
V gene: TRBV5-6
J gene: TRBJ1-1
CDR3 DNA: TGTGCCAGCAGCTCGTTCAGACAGGTAGAAGAAGCTTTCTTT
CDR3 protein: CASSSFRQVEEAFF

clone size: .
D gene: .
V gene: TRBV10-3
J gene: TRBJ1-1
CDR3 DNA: TGTGCCATCAGACCCGTGACAGAGAACACTGAAGCTTTCTTT
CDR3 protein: CAIRPVTENTEAFF

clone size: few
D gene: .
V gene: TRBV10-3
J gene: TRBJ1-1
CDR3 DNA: TGTGCCATCGCCCCGCGAGATAGCGCTGAAGCTTTCTTT
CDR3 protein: CAIAPRDSAEAFF

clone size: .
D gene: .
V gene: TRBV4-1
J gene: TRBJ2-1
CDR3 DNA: TGTGCCAGCAGCCCGCCGACCGGGAGCTCCTACAATGAGCAGTTCTTC
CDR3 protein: CASSPPTGSSYNEQFF

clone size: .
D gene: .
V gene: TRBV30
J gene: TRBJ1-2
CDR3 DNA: TGTGCCTGGAGTGTACCGGCGGGGATAGCATACTATGGCTACACCTTC
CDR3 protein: CAWSVPAGIAYYGYTF

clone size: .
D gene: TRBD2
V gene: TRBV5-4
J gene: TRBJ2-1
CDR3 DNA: TGTGCCAGCAGCTTATTAGCGGGAAGGAATGAGCAGTTCTTC
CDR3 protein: CASSLLAGRNEQFF

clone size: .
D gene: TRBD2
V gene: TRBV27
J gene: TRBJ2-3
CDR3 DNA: TGTGCCAGCAGTACAGGACTAGCGGGAGGTGCAGGGCTGCAAGATACGCAGTATTTT
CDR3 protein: CASSTGLAGGAGLQDTQYF

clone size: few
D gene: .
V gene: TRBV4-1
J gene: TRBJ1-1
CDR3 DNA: TGTGCCAGCAGCGGGGGACAGAACACTGAAGCTTTCTTT
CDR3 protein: CASSGGQNTEAFF

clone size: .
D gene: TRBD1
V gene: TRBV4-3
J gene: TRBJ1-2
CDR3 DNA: TGCGCCAGCAGCCTAGGACAGGGGGTTATTGGGGGCTACACCTTC
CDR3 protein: CASSLGQGVIGGYTF

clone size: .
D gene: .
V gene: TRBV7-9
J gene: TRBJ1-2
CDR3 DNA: TGTGCCAGCAGCTTAACGGTTTCTCCAGGGACCTTC
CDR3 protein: CASSLTVSPGTF

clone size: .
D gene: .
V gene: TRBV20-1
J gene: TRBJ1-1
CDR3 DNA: TGCAGTGCTTCATTGAGCACTGAAGCTTTCTTT
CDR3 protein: CSASLSTEAFF

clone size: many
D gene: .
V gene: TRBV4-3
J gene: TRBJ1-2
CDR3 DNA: TGCGCCAGCAGCCAAGATCTCGGGGGGAAAATATTCAGTGGCTACACCTTC
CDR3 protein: CASSQDLGGKIFSGYTF

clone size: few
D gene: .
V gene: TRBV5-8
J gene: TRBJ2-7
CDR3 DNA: TGTGCCAGCAGCGTTCACAGGGTGGGTACCTACGAGCAGTACTTC
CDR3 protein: CASSVHRVGTYEQYF

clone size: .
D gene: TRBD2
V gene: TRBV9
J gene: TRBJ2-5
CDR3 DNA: TGTGCCAGCAGCGCCGGGACTAGCGGGGGGAGAGAGACCCAGTACTTC
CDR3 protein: CASSAGTSGGRETQYF

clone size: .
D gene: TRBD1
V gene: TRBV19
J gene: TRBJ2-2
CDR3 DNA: TGTGCCAGTAGCCGACAGGGGACCGGGGAGCTGTTTTTT
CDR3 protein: CASSRQGTGELFF

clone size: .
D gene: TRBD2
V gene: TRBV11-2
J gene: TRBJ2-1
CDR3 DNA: TGTGCCAGCAGCCCCCTCGGACTAGCGGGATTCTCCTACAATGAGCAGTTCTTC
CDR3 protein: CASSPLGLAGFSYNEQFF

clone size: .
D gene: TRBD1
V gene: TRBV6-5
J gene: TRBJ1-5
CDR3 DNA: TGTGCCAGCAGTTACTCGGGGGACAGTCAGCCCCAGCATTTT
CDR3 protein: CASSYSGDSQPQHF

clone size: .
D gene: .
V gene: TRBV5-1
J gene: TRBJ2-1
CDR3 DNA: TGCGCCAGCAGCACAGATACTCCCAGGGCCCATGAGCAGTTCTTC
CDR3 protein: CASSTDTPRAHEQFF

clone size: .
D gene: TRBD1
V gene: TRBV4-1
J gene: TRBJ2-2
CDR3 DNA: TGCGCCAGCAGTCGACAGGGTCCGAACACCGGGGAGCTGTTTTTT
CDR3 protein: CASSRQGPNTGELFF

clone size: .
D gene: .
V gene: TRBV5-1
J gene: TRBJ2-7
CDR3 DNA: TGCGCCAGCAGCCACCGACAGGGAGGCGGCGAGCAGTACTTC
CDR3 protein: CASSHRQGGGEQYF

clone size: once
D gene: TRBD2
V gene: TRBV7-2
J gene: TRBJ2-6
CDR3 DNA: TGTGCCAGCAGCTTCCAGGTTCGGGGGGGCCACTCTGGGGCCAACGTCCTGACTTTC
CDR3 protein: CASSFQVRGGHSGANVLTF

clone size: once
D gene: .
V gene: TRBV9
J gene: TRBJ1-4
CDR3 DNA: TGTGCCAGCAGCGTAGCGGCAGGGGACCGGATCCAGGGAAAACTGTTTTTT
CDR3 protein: CASSVAAGDRIQGKLFF

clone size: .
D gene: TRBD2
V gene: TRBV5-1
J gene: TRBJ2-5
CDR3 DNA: TGCGCCAGCAGCTTGGGTAGCGGGGTGCCCGAGACCCAGTACTTC
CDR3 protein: CASSLGSGVPETQYF